This entry features one T cell receptor (beta chain) sequence. Antigen unknown. The PCR used 60 Vbeta and 13 Jbeta primers. Data came from immunoSEQ multiplex PCR; TCRdb stores just in-frame clones and leaves some out. Recorded for this sample: roughly 30,000 clones. CDR1 is SGHNT, CDR2 YYREEE, per germline (reference sequence). V lost 2 bases to trimming and J lost 1 base; unmatched junction nucleotides: 2. The CDR3 loop spans 16 amino acids. The data derive from a study of cytomegalovirus exposure and HLA in healthy donors. Study results and caveats: In a later analysis, across HLA loci, associated TCR counts were highest for DRB1, lowest for HLA-C.

This receptor was identified in a woman aged 40 to 55 in good health and CMV-seropositive. V and J are TRBV5-4 and TRBJ2-2; 10 nucleotides agree with TRBD2. Sample: PBMCs. The DNA of the CDR3 is TGTGCCAGCAGCTTAAGGACTAGCGGGAACACCGGGGAGCTGTTTTTT. Its translation: CASSLRTSGNTGELFF.